This record concerns one TCR beta chain sequence. Its antigen is still unknown. Since a much larger clone is just one base distant, this may be a read error. The CDR3 regions of TCR beta were amplified from RNA transcripts. The study used the HTBI primer set for a first-round RT-PCR of the TCR CDR3. TCRdb reanalysed the multiplex PCR reads using MiXCR and keeps one entry per CDR3 protein. Among about 380,000 distinct CDR3 sequences listed, about 18% were seen once. At least 3 on the Clinical Activity Score was recorded for ophthalmopathy patients, who also had NOSPECS grade at least 4 and duration under 3 months. This entry is derived from a study of T cells in Graves' hyperthyroidism and ophthalmopathy. Findings of the study overall: A model of 13 V-J features distinguished ophthalmopathy from stable hyperthyroidism. Ophthalmopathy was model-predicted a median roughly 6.2 months pre-onset.

The sequence was collected from a man younger than 35 with Graves' ophthalmopathy. Sequenced input: blood.

The DNA for the CDR3 is TGCAGTGCTATGGGACAGGGGGGAAGTAATTCACCCCTCCACTTT. It specifies CSAMGQGGSNSPLHF. The J gene is TRBJ1-6, the V gene TRBV20-1; TRBD1 aligns across 11 bases. CDR1 and CDR2 from the germline V gene are DFQATT and SNEGSKA (reference sequence). The CDR3 is 15 amino acids. Losses at the gene ends were 4 bases for V and 6 bases for J; bases not matched to a gene: 5.